This T cell receptor (beta chain) was sequenced during a study of blood T cell repertoires in COVID-19. Background on the study: The United States, Italy and Spain supplied acute and convalescent COVID-19 samples.

Original methodology: The assay estimated nucleated cells by amplifying reference gene primers. Here immunoSEQ multiplex PCR was the method, and the copy in TCRdb shows in-frame clones only, minus some. The V and J calls and clone size were taken over from that table, and D and trimming were inferred from the DNA. The sample contains about 26,000 clones, approximately 90% of which appear only once. The CDR3 has 16 amino acids. Sequenced: peripheral blood. This TCR was sampled from a human donor in a cohort sampled during active COVID-19. This sequence joins TRBV21-1 and TRBJ2-3; TRBD2 is taken as the D call from the table, unchecked against the DNA. TRBV21-1 is a listed pseudogene. The CDR3 reads CASSKFLTPCPDTQYF. The CDR3 coding sequence is TGTGCCAGCAGCAAATTTCTGACTCCCTGTCCAGATACGCAGTATTTT.